This T cell receptor (beta chain) came from a study of blood T cell repertoires in COVID-19 (TCRdb year 2020). Regarding the research as a whole: The collaborator samples originated in the United States, Italy and Spain and spanned the acute and convalescent phases of COVID-19. The material from the prospective study consisted of cDNA or gDNA derived from T cells, B-cell-depleted T cells, or PBMCs. Subjects who had been exposed to COVID-19, were actively infected with it, or had recovered from it provided the deeply sampled blood TCRbeta repertoires that made up the dataset. A freely available public database, intended as a resource for researchers studying the immune response to SARS-CoV-2, is where the repertoires were released. The samples were drawn from two sources: the first 160 participants of the ongoing ImmuneRACE study, and fewer than 1,500 subjects contributed by 6 global collaborators. A de-identified subject ID, COVID-19 status, age in years and sex were almost always included in the sample metadata. Where available, HLA class I and class II types were taken from metadata supplied by the sample provider and were not determined by assay-based typing. What the authors observed across the whole study: How much clinical and demographic metadata was included differed by source and by participant, and the metadata was provided uncurated.

To note about this clone: The target of this receptor is not known. No base-level quality is on record; no much larger clone is a single base apart.

The immunoSEQ Assay, a bias-controlled multiplex PCR, was used to amplify TCRbeta CDR3 regions from genomic DNA. Turning to the authors' computational methods: Within the assay, amplification of reference gene primers was used to estimate how many nucleated cells each sample contained. To quantify the absolute abundance of each unique TCRbeta CDR3 rearrangement, sequence reads were collapsed and filtered. Productive Simpson clonality was computed per sample as the square root of Simpson's diversity index over productive rearrangements. What TCRdb holds here is the immuneACCESS table cut down to in-frame rearrangements. Part of the clones is not present; checked against another copy, under half of the missing clones reflect an unresolved V gene, and the others are unexplained. Clone size and the V and J calls come from that table; the DNA yielded D and trimming. The sample yields about 150,000 clones; 76% were counted once. The biggest ten clones account for more than 3% of the sample.

The collaborating institutions used their own protocols to collect whole blood in K2EDTA tubes. For TCRbeta analysis, collaborator samples were shipped as frozen whole blood, as isolated PBMCs, or as DNA extracted from either sample type. A distance of 20 bases separates the germline ends of V and J, which lose 5 bases and 0 bases respectively. From a lookup of the germline V gene (reference sequence), CDR1 and CDR2 are MNHEY and SMNVEV. Reading from cysteine to phenylalanine, the CDR3 counts 19 amino acids. The only DNA kept is the CDR3, 57 bases in frame from the first base. Specimen: peripheral blood. Recombination connected TRBV27 to TRBJ2-6; the best D guess is TRBD2, with 5 bases matching. The source is an elderly woman with acute or convalescent COVID-19. The CDR3 reads CASSTLSGPRGSGANVLTF. At the DNA level, the sequence is TGTGCCAGCAGTACCTTGTCCGGACCCCGGGGCTCTGGGGCCAACGTCCTGACTTTC.